The following is a TCR beta chain sequence with its context. TCR beta VDJ combinations and CDR3 sequences were profiled from genomic DNA. Via MiXCR, TCRdb re-called the reads, giving one row per CDR3 protein. In the table there are some 120,000 distinct CDR3 sequences, 48% of which are singletons. The entry originates in a study of CD8+CD57+ T cells in acquired aplastic anemia. What was sequenced was sorted CD4+, CD8+, or CD8+CD57+ T cells (not recorded which) from PBMCs. The TCR was taken from a human donor in good health, serving as a control.

The DNA for the CDR3 is TGTGCCAGCAGCCCTGGGACAGGGGTCATCGAGCAGTACTTC. This sequence encodes CASSPGTGVIEQYF. The chain recombines TRBV7-3 with TRBJ2-7, with 10 bases lining up with TRBD1. The germline V gene has CDR1 SGHTA and CDR2 FQGTGA. After removal of 5 bases from V and 6 bases from J, the junction contained 7 bases not matched to a gene. The length of the CDR3 is 14 residues.